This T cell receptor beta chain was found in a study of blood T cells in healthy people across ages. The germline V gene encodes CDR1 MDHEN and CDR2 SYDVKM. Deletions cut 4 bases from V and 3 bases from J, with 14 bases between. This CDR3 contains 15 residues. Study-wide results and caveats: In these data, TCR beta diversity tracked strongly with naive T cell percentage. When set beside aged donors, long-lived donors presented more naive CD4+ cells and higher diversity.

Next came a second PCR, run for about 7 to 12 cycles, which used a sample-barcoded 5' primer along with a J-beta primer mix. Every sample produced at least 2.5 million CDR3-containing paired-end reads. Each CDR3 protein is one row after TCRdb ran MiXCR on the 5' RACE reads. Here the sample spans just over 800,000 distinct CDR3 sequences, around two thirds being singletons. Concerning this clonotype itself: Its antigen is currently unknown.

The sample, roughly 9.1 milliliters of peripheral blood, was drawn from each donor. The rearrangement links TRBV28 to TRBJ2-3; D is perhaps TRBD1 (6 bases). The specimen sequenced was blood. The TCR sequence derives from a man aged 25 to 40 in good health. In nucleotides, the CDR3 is TGTGCCAGCAGTTCAACCGGGACAATGACAGATACGCAGTATTTT. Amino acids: CASSSTGTMTDTQYF.